This T cell receptor beta chain was identified during a study of OX40 agonist ivuxolimab in advanced cancers. About this clone: The antigen is undetermined.

Study conclusions and caveats: Some nonresponders also had low normalized T-cell clonal expansion. At 0.1 to 3.0 mg/kg, clonal expansion of CD4+ and CD8+ blood T cells had occurred by week 6.

The data were produced by immunoSEQ multiplex PCR, yet TCRdb's version contains in-frame clones alone and is incomplete. The sample holds tens of thousands of clones, 80% to 85% seen once. This CDR3 region has 15 residues. V gave up 5 bases and J gave up 2 bases; unmatched junction bases: 9. The germline V gene encodes CDR1 SEHNR and CDR2 FQNEAQ (reference sequence). The clonotype was recovered from an adult with an advanced solid tumor such as melanoma, head and neck, liver or kidney cancer. The chain employs TRBV7-9 and TRBJ2-7; TRBD2 matches at 7 bases. The specimen was CD4+ or CD8+ T cells sorted from blood, collected in a trial of the OX40 agonist ivuxolimab. CDR3 DNA sequence: TGTGCCAGCAGCCCCATGGGCGGGGGACCCTACGAGCAGTACTTC. Protein sequence: CASSPMGGGPYEQYF. The full variable domain, with the rest looked up from reference TRBV7-9 and TRBJ2-7, is DTGVSQNPRHKITKRGQNVTFRCDPISEHNRLYWYRQTLGQGPEFLTYFQNEAQLEKSRLLSDRFSAERPKGSFSTLEIQRTEQGDSAMYLCASSPMGGGPYEQYFGPGTRLTVT.